This paragraph covers one T cell receptor beta chain sequence. The sample belongs to a study of radiotherapy plus CTLA-4 blockade in lung cancer. Method: immunoSEQ multiplex PCR; TCRdb's copy keeps in-frame clones and lacks some. The sample comprises 14,000 to 15,000 clones, 72% of which are singletons, and around 46% rests with the top ten. Trimming took 4 bases from V and 7 from J; bases not matched to a gene: 5. CDR1 is SGHTA and CDR2 is FQGTGA in the germline V gene. This CDR3 comprises 15 residues. The rearrangement joins TRBV7-3 to TRBJ1-6, with TRBD1 matching 9 bases. The source was peripheral blood, collected from a patient treated with radiotherapy plus ipilimumab. The sequence derives from a human donor with non-small cell lung cancer whose response to radiotherapy plus ipilimumab could not be evaluated. The CDR3 here is CASSSHRGQNSPLHF. For the CDR3, the DNA is TGTGCCAGCAGCTCACACAGGGGGCAGAATTCACCCCTCCACTTT.